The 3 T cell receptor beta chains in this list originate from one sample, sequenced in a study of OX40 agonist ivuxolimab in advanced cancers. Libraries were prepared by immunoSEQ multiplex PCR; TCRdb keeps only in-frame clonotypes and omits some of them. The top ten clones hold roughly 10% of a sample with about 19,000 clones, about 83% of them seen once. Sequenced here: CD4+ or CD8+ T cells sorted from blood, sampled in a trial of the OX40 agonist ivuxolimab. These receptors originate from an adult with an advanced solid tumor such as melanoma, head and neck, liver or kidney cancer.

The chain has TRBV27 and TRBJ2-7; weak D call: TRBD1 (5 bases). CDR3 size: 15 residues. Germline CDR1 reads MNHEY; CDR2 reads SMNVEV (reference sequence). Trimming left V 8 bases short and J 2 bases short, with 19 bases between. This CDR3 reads CASAHVRETAYEQYF. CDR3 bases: TGTGCCAGCGCCCACGTCAGGGAAACGGCCTACGAGCAGTACTTC.

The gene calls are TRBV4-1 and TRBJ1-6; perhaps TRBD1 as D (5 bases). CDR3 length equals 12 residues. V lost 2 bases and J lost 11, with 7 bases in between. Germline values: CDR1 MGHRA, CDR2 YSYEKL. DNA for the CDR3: TGCGCCAGCAGCCAAACGGGGGCACCCCTCCACTTT. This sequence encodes CASSQTGAPLHF.

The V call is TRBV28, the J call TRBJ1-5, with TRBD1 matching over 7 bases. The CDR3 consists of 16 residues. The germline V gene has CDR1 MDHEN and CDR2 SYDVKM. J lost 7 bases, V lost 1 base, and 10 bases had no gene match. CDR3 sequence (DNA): TGTGCCAGCAGTTTATATCGGACAGGTGGTGGCCAGCCCCAGCATTTT. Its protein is CASSLYRTGGGQPQHF. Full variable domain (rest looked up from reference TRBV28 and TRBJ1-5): DVKVTQSSRYLVKRTGEKVFLECVQDMDHENMFWYRQDPGLGLRLIYFSYDVKMKEKGDIPEGYSVSREKKERFSLILESASTNQTSMYLCASSLYRTGGGQPQHFGDGTRLSIL.